This TCR beta chain was recovered during a study of T cell responses to AZD1222 COVID-19 vaccine. General study points: Donors in the cohort were predominantly white British and more often female, and clonal diversity was possibly underestimated. CD4 TCRs linked to vaccination spanned spike, dominating at 160-218 and 743-854. All repertoire sampling was performed exclusively after the peak T cell response.

Whether given at about 4 or about 12 weeks, second doses were pooled. Using immunoSEQ multiplex PCR, the repertoire was profiled, and TCRdb retains in-frame clones only, with some absent. The repertoire includes 65,000 to 100,000 clones, around nine tenths of them detected once, and 6.9% sits in the top ten. Regarding this clone: Antigen specificity is unknown.

The origin of this receptor is an adult who received the AZD1222 COVID-19 vaccine. The sequencing used peripheral blood, collected 28 days after the second AZD1222 dose.

This CDR3 is CASSYSGREDEQFF. CDR3 sequence (DNA): TGTGCCAGCAGTTATAGCGGGAGAGAGGATGAGCAGTTCTTC. The rearrangement joins TRBV6-5 to TRBJ2-1, with TRBD2 matching 9 bases. Germline V gene data show CDR1 as MNHEY and CDR2 as SVGAGI. This CDR3 spans 14 amino acids. Losses at the gene ends were 3 bases for V and 8 bases for J; bases not matched to a gene: 5.